This record concerns one TCR beta chain sequence. Its cognate antigen is unknown. CDR1 and CDR2 (germline): SGHRS, YFSETQ. V gave up 0 bases and J gave up 2 bases, with 4 bases separating them. The CDR3 totals 13 residues. The data stem from a study of cytomegalovirus exposure and HLA in healthy donors. Regarding the study as a whole: The CMV antigen specificity of a few CMV-associated chains was confirmed through in vitro analysis.

PCR employed 60 Vbeta and 13 Jbeta primers. Source study methods: In a later analysis, roughly 11 million of tens of millions of unique beta chains occurred in at least two donors. Repertoires were generated with immunoSEQ multiplex PCR, while TCRdb's copy carries only in-frame clones and drops some. V and J calls and clone size are as listed in that table; D and trimming were resolved from the DNA. The sample includes 75,000 to 95,000 clones, about four fifths of them seen just once. The TCR sequence derives from a young man in good health and CMV-seronegative. V is TRBV5-1 and J is TRBJ2-3; no clear D gene. Sequenced: PBMCs. The CDR3 sequence is CASSLDSTDTQYF. CDR3 coding DNA: TGCGCCAGCAGCTTGGACTCCACAGATACGCAGTATTTT.